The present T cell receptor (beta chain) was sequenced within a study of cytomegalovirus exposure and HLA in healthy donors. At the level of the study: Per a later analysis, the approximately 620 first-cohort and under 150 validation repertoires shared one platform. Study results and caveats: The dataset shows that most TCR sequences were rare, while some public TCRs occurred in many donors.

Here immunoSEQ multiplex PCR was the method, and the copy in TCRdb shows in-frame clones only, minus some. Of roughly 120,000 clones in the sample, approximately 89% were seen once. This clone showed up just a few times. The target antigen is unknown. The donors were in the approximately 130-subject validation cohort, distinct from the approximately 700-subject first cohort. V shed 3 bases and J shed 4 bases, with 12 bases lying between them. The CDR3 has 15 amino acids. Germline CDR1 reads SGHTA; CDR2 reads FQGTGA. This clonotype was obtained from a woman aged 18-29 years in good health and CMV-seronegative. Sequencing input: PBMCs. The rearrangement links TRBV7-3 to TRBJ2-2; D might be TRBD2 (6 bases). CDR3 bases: TGTGCCAGCAGCTTCCAGCGGGCGGTCACCGGGGAGCTGTTTTTT. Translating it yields CASSFQRAVTGELFF.